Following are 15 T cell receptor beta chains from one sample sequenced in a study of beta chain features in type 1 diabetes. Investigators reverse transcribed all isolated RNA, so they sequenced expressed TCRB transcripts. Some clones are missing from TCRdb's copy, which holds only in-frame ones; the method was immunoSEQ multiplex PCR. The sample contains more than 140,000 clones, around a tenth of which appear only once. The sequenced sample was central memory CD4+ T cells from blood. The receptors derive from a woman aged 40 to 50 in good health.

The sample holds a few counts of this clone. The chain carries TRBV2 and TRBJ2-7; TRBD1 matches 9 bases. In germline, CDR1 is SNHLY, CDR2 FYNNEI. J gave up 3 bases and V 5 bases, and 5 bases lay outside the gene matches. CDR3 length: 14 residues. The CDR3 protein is CASSPGTGSYEQYF. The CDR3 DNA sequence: TGTGCCAGCAGTCCCGGGACAGGGAGCTACGAGCAGTACTTC.

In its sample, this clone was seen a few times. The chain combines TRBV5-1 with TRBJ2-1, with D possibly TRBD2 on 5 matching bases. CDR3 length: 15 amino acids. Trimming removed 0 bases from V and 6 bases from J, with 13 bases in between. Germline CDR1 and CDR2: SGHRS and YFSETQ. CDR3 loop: CASSLGTTSINEQFF. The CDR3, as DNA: TGCGCCAGCAGCTTGGGCACCACTAGTATCAATGAGCAGTTCTTC.

CDR3 amino acids: CASSLTTGGQSPLHF. For the CDR3, the DNA is TGTGCCAGCAGTTTGACGACAGGGGGCCAATCACCCCTCCACTTT. The chain links TRBV27 to TRBJ1-6, with 10 bases fitting TRBD1. The CDR3 has 15 residues. Germline V lookup: CDR1 MNHEY, CDR2 SMNVEV (reference sequence). V lost 3 bases, J lost 10 bases, and 6 bases stayed unmatched.

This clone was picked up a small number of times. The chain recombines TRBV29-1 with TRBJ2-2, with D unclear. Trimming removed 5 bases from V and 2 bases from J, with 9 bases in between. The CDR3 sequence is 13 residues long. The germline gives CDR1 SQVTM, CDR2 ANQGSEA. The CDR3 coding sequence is TGCAGCGTTTCCCTTACTAACACCGGGGAGCTGTTTTTT. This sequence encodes CSVSLTNTGELFF.

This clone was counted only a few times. The CDR3 sequence is CASSPGQGLSGANVLTF. CDR3 DNA sequence: TGTGCCAGCAGCCCAGGACAGGGACTCTCTGGGGCCAACGTCCTGACTTTC. The J gene is TRBJ2-6, the V gene TRBV9, with 8 bases matching TRBD1. CDR1 and CDR2 (germline): SGDLS, YYNGEE. The CDR3 sequence is 17 residues long. The J segment lost 0 bases and the V segment lost 4 bases, leaving 6 bases of the junction unmatched.

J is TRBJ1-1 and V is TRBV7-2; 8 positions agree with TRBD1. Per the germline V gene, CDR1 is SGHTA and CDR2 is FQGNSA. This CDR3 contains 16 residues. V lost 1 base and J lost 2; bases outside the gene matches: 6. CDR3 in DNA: TGTGCCAGCAGCTTAGTAGGGGGACAGGCTAACACTGAAGCTTTCTTT. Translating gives CASSLVGGQANTEAFF.

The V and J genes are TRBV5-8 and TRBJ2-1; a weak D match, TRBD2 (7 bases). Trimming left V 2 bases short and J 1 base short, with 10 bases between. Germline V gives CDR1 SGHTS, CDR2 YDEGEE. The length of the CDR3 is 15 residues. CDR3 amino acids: CASSFAGASYNEQFF. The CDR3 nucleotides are TGTGCCAGCAGCTTTGCGGGGGCATCCTACAATGAGCAGTTCTTC.

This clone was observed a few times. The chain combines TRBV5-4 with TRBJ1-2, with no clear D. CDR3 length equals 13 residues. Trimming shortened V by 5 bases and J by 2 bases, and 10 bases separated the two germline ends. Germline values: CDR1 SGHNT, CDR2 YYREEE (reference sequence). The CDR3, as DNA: TGTGCCAGCAGGACTGAGTGGAACTATGGCTACACCTTC. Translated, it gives CASRTEWNYGYTF. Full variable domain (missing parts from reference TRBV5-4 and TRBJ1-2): ETGVTQSPTHLIKTRGQQVTLRCSSQSGHNTVSWYQQALGQGPQFIFQYYREEENGRGNFPPRFSGLQFPNYSSELNVNALELDDSALYLCASRTEWNYGYTFGSGTRLTVV.

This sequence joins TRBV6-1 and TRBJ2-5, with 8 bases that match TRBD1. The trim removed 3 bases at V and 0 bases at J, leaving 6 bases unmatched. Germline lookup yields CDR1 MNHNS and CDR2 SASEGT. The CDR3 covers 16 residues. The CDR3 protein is CASSERSGQDQETQYF. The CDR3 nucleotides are TGTGCCAGCAGTGAGCGATCGGGACAGGACCAAGAGACCCAGTACTTC.

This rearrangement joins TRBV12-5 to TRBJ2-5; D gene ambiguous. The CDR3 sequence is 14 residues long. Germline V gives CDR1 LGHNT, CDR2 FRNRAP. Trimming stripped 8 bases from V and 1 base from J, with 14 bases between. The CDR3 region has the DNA TGTGCTAGTTCTGACGGGTTAGGCCAAGAGACCCAGTACTTC. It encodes CASSDGLGQETQYF. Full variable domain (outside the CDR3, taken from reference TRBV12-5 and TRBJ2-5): DARVTQTPRHKVTEMGQEVTMRCQPILGHNTVFWYRQTMMQGLELLAYFRNRAPLDDSGMPKDRFSAEMPDATLATLKIQPSEPRDSAVYFCASSDGLGQETQYFGPGTRLLVL.

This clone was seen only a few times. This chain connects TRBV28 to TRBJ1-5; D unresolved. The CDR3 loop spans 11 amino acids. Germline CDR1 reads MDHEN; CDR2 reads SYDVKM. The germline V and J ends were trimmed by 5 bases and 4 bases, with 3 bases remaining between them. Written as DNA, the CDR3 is TGTGCCAGCAGTCTGAATCAGCCCCAGCATTTT. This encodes CASSLNQPQHF.

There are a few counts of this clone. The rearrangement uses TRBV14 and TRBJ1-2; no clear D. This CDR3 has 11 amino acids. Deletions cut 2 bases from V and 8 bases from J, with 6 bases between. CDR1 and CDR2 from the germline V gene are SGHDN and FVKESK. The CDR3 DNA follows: TGTGCCAGCAGCCAAATAGTAGGCTACACCTTC. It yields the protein CASSQIVGYTF.

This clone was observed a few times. The CDR3 DNA sequence: TGTGCCAGCAGCCTCTCTTCGGAGCAGTTCTTC. Amino acids: CASSLSSEQFF. This sequence joins TRBV4-2 and TRBJ2-1; D not certain. The CDR3 extends over 11 amino acids. V gave up 4 bases and J gave up 10 bases, with 8 bases separating them. Germline loops: CDR1 LGHNA, CDR2 YNFKEQ.

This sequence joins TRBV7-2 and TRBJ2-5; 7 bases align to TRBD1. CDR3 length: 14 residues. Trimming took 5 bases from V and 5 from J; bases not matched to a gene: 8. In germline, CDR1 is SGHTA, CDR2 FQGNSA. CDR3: CASSLRRGPETQYF. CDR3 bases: TGTGCCAGCAGCCTTCGAAGGGGGCCTGAGACCCAGTACTTC.

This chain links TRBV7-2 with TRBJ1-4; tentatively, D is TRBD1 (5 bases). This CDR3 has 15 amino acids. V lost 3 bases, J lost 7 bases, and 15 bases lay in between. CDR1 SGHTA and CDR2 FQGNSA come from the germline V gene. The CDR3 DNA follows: TGTGCCAGCAGCTTCGTGGGGGGAAGAGGTGAAAAACTGTTTTTT. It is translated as CASSFVGGRGEKLFF.